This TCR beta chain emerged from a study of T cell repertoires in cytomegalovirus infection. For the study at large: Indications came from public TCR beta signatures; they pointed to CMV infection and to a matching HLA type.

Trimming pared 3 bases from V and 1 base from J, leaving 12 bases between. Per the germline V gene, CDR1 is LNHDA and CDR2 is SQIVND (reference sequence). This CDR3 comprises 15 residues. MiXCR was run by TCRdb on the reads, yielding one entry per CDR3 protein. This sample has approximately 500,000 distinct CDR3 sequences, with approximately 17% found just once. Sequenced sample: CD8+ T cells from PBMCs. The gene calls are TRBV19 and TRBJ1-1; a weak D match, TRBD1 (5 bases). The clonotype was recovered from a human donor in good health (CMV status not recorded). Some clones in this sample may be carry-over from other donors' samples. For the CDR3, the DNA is TGTGCCAGTAGTATCTCCCAGGGAAGGAACACTGAAGCTTTCTTT. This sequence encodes CASSISQGRNTEAFF.